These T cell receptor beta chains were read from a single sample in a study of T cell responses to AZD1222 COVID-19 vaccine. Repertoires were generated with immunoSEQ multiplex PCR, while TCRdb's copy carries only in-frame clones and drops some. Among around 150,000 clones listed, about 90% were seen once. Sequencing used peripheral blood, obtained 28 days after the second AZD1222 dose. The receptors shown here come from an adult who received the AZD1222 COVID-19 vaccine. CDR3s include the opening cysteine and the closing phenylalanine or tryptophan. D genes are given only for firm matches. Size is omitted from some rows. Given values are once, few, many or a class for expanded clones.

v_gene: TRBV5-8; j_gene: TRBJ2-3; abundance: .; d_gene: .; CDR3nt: TGTGCCAGCAGCTTGGGGACAGGGAGGGATGGCACAGATACGCAGTATTTT; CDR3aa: CASSLGTGRDGTDTQYF
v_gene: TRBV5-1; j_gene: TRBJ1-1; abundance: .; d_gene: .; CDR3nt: TGCGCCAGCAGCTTTGCCGGGGGCTGGGCGGACACTGAAGCTTTCTTT; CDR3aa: CASSFAGGWADTEAFF
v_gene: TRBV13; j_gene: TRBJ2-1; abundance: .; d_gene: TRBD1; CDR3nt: TGTGCCAGCAGCCCCCGGACAGGGGACAATGAGCAGTTCTTC; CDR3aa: CASSPRTGDNEQFF
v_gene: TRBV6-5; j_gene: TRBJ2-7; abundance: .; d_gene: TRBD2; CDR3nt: TGTGCCAGCACCAGCGGGGGGGTACCCTACGAGCAGTACTTC; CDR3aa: CASTSGGVPYEQYF
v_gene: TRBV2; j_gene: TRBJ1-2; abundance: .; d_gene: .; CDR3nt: TGTGCCAGCAGTACCGGGACTCAGGGTGGCTACACCTTC; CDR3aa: CASSTGTQGGYTF
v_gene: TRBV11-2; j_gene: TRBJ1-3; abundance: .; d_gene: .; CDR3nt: TGTGCCAGCAGAGTCGCCTCTGGAAACACCATATATTTT; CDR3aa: CASRVASGNTIYF
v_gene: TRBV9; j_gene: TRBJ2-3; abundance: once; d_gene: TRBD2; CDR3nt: TGTGCCAGCAGCGTAGGGGTAGCGGGGGTTGGGGATACGCAGTATTTT; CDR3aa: CASSVGVAGVGDTQYF
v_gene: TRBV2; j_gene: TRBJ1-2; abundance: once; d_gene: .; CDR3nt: TGTGCCAGCAGAGGGCTTAGAGACCCACATTATGGCTACACCTTC; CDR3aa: CASRGLRDPHYGYTF
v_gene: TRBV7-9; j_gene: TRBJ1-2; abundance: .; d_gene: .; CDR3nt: TGTGCCAGCAGCTTAGGGAACAATGGCTACACCTTC; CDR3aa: CASSLGNNGYTF
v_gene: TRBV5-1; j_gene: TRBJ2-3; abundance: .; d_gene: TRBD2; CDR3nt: TGCGCCAGCAGCTTGGCCGCGGGGGTGGATACGCAGTATTTT; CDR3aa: CASSLAAGVDTQYF
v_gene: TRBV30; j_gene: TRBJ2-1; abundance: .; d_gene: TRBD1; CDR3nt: TGTGCCTGGAGTGTAATTAAGGGGGCGGGTGAAGAGCAGTTCTTC; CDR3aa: CAWSVIKGAGEEQFF
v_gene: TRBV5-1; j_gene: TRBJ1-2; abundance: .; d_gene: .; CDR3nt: TGCGCCAGCAGCGCCTCAGCTGGAAACTATGGCTACACCTTC; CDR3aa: CASSASAGNYGYTF
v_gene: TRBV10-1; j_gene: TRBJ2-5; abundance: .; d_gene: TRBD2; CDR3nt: TGCGCCAGCAGTGAGTCGCTGTCTAGCGGGGGGCTCCAAGAGACCCAGTACTTC; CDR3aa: CASSESLSSGGLQETQYF
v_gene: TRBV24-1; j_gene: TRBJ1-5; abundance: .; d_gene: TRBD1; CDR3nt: TGTGCCACCAGTGATTGGGAGGACAGGGTATCGAATAACAATCAGCCCCAGCATTTT; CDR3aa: CATSDWEDRVSNNNQPQHF
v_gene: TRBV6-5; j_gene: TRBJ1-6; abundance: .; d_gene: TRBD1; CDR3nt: TGTGCCAGCAGGAGGGACAGAGATTCACCCCTCCACTTT; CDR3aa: CASRRDRDSPLHF
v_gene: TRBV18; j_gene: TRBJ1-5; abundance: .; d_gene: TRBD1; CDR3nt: TGTGCCAGCTCACCACGACAGGGGGACCAGCCCCAGCATTTT; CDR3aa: CASSPRQGDQPQHF
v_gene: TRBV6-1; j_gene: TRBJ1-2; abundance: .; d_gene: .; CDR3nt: TGTGCCAGCAGTGAAGAGGGGGTCTATGGCTACACCTTC; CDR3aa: CASSEEGVYGYTF
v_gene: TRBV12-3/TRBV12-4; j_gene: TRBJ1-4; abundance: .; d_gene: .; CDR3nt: TGTGCCAGCAAGGAGAGGGTGGGCGAAAAACTGTTTTTT; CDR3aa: CASKERVGEKLFF
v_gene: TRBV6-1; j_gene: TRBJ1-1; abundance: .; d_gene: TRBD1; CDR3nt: TGTGCCAGCAGTGAATCCCGGACAGGGACTGAAGCTTTCTTT; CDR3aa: CASSESRTGTEAFF
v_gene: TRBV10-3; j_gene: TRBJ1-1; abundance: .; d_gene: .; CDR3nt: TGTGCCATCAGTGAGTCGCAGGGTTTAAACACTGAAGCTTTCTTT; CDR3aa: CAISESQGLNTEAFF
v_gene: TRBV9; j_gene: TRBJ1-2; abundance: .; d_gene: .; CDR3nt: TGTGCCAGCAGCGTAGTACCGGACGGCGGGTATGGCTACACCTTC; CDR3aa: CASSVVPDGGYGYTF
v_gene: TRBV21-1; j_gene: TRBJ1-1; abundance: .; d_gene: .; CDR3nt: TGTGCCAGCAGCACTTGGACAGTTGCGGACACTGAAGCTTTCTTT; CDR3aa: CASSTWTVADTEAFF
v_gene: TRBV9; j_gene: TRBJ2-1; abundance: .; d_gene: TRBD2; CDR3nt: TGTGCCAGCAGCCTGGGACTAGCGGGGGGGCCGGTGAATGAGCAGTTCTTC; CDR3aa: CASSLGLAGGPVNEQFF
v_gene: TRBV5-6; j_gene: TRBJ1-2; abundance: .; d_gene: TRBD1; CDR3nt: TGTGCCAGCAGCTTGACCACAGGGGGCAGTGACTATGGCTACACCTTC; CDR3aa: CASSLTTGGSDYGYTF
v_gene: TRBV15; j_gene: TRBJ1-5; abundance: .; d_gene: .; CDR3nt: TGTGCCACCAGCAGAGATTTACAGGGTGGTCAGCCCCAGCATTTT; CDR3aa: CATSRDLQGGQPQHF
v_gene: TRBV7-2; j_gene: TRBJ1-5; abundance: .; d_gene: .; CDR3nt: TGTGCCAGCAGCTCCGGGGGGAGTAGCAATCAGCCCCAGCATTTT; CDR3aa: CASSSGGSSNQPQHF
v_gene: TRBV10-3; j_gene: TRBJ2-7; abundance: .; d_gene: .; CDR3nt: TGTGCCATCAGAGGCTCGGGGTTCCACGAGCAGTACTTC; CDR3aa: CAIRGSGFHEQYF
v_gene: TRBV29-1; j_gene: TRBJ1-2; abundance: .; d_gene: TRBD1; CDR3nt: TGCAGCGTTGAAGATGCAGGGGGTGGCTACACCTTC; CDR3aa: CSVEDAGGGYTF
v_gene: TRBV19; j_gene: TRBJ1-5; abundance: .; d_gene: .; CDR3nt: TGTGCCAGTAATCGATCGGGGGGCGGTCAGCCCCAGCATTTT; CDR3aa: CASNRSGGGQPQHF
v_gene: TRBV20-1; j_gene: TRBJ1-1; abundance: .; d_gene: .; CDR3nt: TGCAGTGCTAGTCGGTTAGTAGGGATGAACACTGAAGCTTTCTTT; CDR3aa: CSASRLVGMNTEAFF
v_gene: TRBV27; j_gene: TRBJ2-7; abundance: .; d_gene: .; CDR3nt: TGTGCCAGCAGGGACCTCGGGGGAACCTACGAGCAGTACTTC; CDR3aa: CASRDLGGTYEQYF
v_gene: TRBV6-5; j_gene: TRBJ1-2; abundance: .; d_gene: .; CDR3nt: TGTGCCAGCAGTTACGAGCCGGGGGCCGGTGGCTACACCTTC; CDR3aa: CASSYEPGAGGYTF
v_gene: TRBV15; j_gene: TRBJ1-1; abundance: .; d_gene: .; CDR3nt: TGTGCCACCAGCAGACCAGGGAACACTGAAGCTTTCTTT; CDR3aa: CATSRPGNTEAFF
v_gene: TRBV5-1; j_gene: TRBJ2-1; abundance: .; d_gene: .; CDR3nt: TGCGCCAGCAGCTTAATCGGATCCTCCTACAATGAGCAGTTCTTC; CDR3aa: CASSLIGSSYNEQFF
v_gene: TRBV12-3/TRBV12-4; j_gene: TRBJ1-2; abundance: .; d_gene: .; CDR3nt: TGTGCCAGCGGTAACCTCGGTTGGTATGGCTACACCTTC; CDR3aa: CASGNLGWYGYTF
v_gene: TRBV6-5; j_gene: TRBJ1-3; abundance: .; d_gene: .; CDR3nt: TGTGCCAGCAGTTACTCCCACGGATCCTCTGGAAACACCATATATTTT; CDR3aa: CASSYSHGSSGNTIYF
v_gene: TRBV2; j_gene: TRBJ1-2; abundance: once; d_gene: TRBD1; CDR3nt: TGTGCCAGCAGGGTAACTTGGACAGGGCTTTATGGCTACACCTTC; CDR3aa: CASRVTWTGLYGYTF
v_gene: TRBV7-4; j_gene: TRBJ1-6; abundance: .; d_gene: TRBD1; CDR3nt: TGTGCCAGCAGCTTAACCCCCACGGCAGGGGGCTACTCACCCCTCCACTTT; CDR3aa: CASSLTPTAGGYSPLHF
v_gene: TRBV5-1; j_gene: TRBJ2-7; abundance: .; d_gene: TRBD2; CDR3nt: TGCGCCAGCAGCTTCCGGCCCTCAGCGGGATACGAGCAGTACTTC; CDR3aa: CASSFRPSAGYEQYF
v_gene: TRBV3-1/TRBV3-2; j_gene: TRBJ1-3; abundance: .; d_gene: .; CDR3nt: TGTGCCAGCAGCCAAGACGGGGGCAGGGTCTACGGAAACACCATATATTTT; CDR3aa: CASSQDGGRVYGNTIYF
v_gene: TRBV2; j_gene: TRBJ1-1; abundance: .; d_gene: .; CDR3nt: TGTGCCAGCAGTCTGGAGACAGGAGCTATGAACACTGAAGCTTTCTTT; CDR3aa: CASSLETGAMNTEAFF
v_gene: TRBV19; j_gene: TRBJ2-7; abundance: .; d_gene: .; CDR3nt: TGTGCCAGTAGTATAGATGGGTCAGGGTTCGAGCAGTACTTC; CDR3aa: CASSIDGSGFEQYF